This TCR beta chain is drawn from a study of T cell repertoires in cytomegalovirus infection. Background on the study: From public TCR beta signatures came an indication of both CMV infection and matching HLA type. Study-wide points: Totalled public TCR beta family frequency picked out people who carried CMV plus the relevant HLA. CMV-specific TCR beta clonotypes restricted by HLA-C dominated the ex vivo response.

The CDR3 covers 16 residues. Trimming removed 1 base at V and 1 base at J, with 13 bases between. Looked up from germline, CDR1 is SGHVS and CDR2 is FQNEAQ. This clonotype was counted many times. The antigen is unknown. In TCRdb, the reads were re-called with MiXCR into one record per CDR3 protein. The sample has some 280,000 distinct CDR3 sequences; approximately 13% are singletons. The V gene is TRBV7-8, the J gene TRBJ1-2; weak D call: TRBD1 (6 bases). The sequenced sample consisted of PBMCs. This TCR was sampled from a human donor in good health (CMV status not recorded). Some clones in this sample may be carry-over from other donors' samples. In DNA, the CDR3 is TGTGCCAGCAGCTTAGGATCTTCGGACAGTAACTATGGCTACACCTTC. As protein: CASSLGSSDSNYGYTF.